This T cell receptor beta chain was obtained from a study of cytotoxic CD8 clonotypes in ibrutinib-treated CLL. Background on the study: The taking of response samples occurred after a median 12 months of treatment, with a range of 6 to 36. Mean per-sample yields comprised 255,043 productive templates and around 92,000 productive rearrangements.

As concerns this clone: No antigen is known for it.

Sequencing used immunoSEQ multiplex PCR; TCRdb keeps in-frame clones, though not all of them. The data show approximately 32,000 clones, with roughly 50% seen just once and under 20% held by the top ten. Whole-study results and caveats: The study found clonality rose at ibrutinib response, then fell toward baseline at progression.

The receptor comes from a human donor with chronic lymphocytic leukemia. Sequenced material: PBMCs, taken before ibrutinib treatment.

CDR3 in amino acids: CASSGTAGGRGYTF. The CDR3 region has the DNA TGTGCCAGCAGTGGGACGGCGGGGGGCAGAGGCTACACCTTC. The chain employs TRBV2 and TRBJ1-2; tentatively, D is TRBD1 (6 bases). This CDR3 spans 14 amino acids. CDR1 is SNHLY and CDR2 is FYNNEI in the germline V gene. Trimming removed 4 bases from V and 8 bases from J, with 17 bases in between.